The rows below give T cell receptor beta chains drawn from one sample of a study of cytomegalovirus exposure and HLA in healthy donors. The method was immunoSEQ multiplex PCR; TCRdb's version includes in-frame clones alone and lacks a portion of them. The profile shows 140,000 to 150,000 clones, 76% of them singletons. Material for sequencing was PBMCs. These receptors were obtained from a woman in her 40s in good health and CMV-seronegative. Both conserved end residues are part of each CDR3. The D gene is left open where the match is weak. Size is omitted from some rows. Given values are once, few, many or a class for expanded clones.

>TRBV7-9|TRBD1|TRBJ1-5|few
CASSSGQAGQPQHF
TGTGCCAGCAGCTCGGGACAGGCAGGCCAGCCCCAGCATTTT
>TRBV2|NA|TRBJ1-5|NA
CASSLVSQGQGNQPQHF
TGTGCCAGCAGTCTCGTAAGTCAGGGGCAGGGCAATCAGCCCCAGCATTTT
>TRBV7-8|NA|TRBJ1-2|NA
CASSLVQGLGYGYTF
TGTGCCAGCAGCTTAGTGCAGGGATTAGGCTATGGCTACACCTTC
>TRBV5-1|NA|TRBJ1-4|NA
CASSASGVPDEKLFF
TGCGCCAGCAGCGCCTCAGGGGTACCCGATGAAAAACTGTTTTTT
>TRBV27|TRBD1|TRBJ1-2|NA
CASSPGQGFIYGYTF
TGTGCCAGCAGTCCGGGACAGGGGTTTATCTATGGCTACACCTTC
>TRBV7-9|TRBD1|TRBJ1-3|NA
CASSPPDRERDTIYF
TGTGCCAGCAGCCCTCCGGACAGGGAAAGGGACACCATATATTTT
>TRBV28|NA|TRBJ1-4|NA
CASSFGGSNEKLFF
TGTGCCAGCAGTTTTGGGGGGAGTAATGAAAAACTGTTTTTT
>TRBV9|NA|TRBJ2-2|NA
CASSISGTNTGELFF
TGTGCCAGCAGCATTTCCGGGACTAACACCGGGGAGCTGTTTTTT
>TRBV11-1|TRBD2|TRBJ2-7|NA
CASSLLAGVSYEQYF
TGTGCCAGCAGCTTACTAGCGGGGGTCTCCTACGAGCAGTACTTC
>TRBV18|NA|TRBJ2-1|NA
CASSPRASYNEQFF
TGTGCCAGCTCACCACGGGCATCCTACAATGAGCAGTTCTTC
>TRBV7-9|NA|TRBJ1-3|NA
CASSFMSPDTIYF
TGTGCCAGCAGCTTCATGTCTCCGGACACCATATATTTT
>TRBV19|NA|TRBJ1-1|NA
CASSRLPGILNTEAFF
TGTGCCAGTAGTCGCCTACCGGGAATTTTGAACACTGAAGCTTTCTTT
>TRBV5-6|NA|TRBJ1-2|once
CASSLIQANYGYIF
TGTGCCAGCAGCTTGATACAGGCGAACTATGGCTACATCTTC
>TRBV5-1|TRBD2|TRBJ2-7|NA
CASSPPGLAGVSEQYF
TGCGCCAGCAGCCCCCCGGGACTAGCGGGAGTAAGCGAGCAGTACTTC
>TRBV6-1|NA|TRBJ2-5|NA
CASSDSGIETQYF
TGTGCCAGCAGTGATTCAGGGATAGAGACCCAGTACTTC
>TRBV5-1|NA|TRBJ2-5|NA
CASSPEEVGETQYF
TGCGCCAGCAGCCCAGAGGAGGTTGGCGAGACCCAGTACTTC
>TRBV28|TRBD2|TRBJ2-2|NA
CASSFSGLAGGPGELFF
TGTGCCAGCAGTTTTTCTGGACTAGCGGGAGGGCCCGGGGAGCTGTTTTTT
>TRBV6-1|NA|TRBJ1-2|NA
CASSEVRIGRYTF
TGTGCCAGCAGTGAAGTCAGGATTGGGCGCTACACCTTC
>TRBV11-2|TRBD1|TRBJ1-2|NA
CASSLQQGDGYTF
TGTGCCAGCAGCTTACAGCAGGGGGATGGCTACACCTTC
>TRBV6-5|TRBD1|TRBJ1-1|NA
CASSEGGGGTEAFF
TGTGCCAGCAGTGAAGGGGGCGGGGGGACTGAAGCTTTCTTT
>TRBV11-2|NA|TRBJ2-7|NA
CASSLVNEQYF
TGTGCCAGCAGCTTAGTTAACGAGCAGTACTTC
>TRBV30|TRBD2|TRBJ2-3|NA
CAWSRGGGTDTQYF
TGTGCCTGGAGTCGAGGCGGGGGGACAGATACGCAGTATTTT
>TRBV4-1|NA|TRBJ1-2|NA
CASSQDWGDGYTF
TGCGCCAGCAGCCAAGATTGGGGGGATGGCTACACCTTC
>TRBV5-4|TRBD1|TRBJ2-7|once
CASRSPGGEQCF
TGTGCCAGCCGTTCCCCAGGGGGAGAGCAGTGCTTC
>TRBV4-1|NA|TRBJ2-3|NA
CASSQVGTSPTSTDTQYF
TGCGCCAGCAGCCAAGTTGGTACTAGCCCAACTAGCACAGATACGCAGTATTTT
>TRBV6-5|TRBD1|TRBJ2-7|few
CASSAGTGESYEQYF
TGTGCCAGCAGTGCCGGGACAGGGGAATCCTACGAGCAGTACTTC
>TRBV6-5|NA|TRBJ1-1|NA
CASSSGGGLTEAFF
TGTGCCAGCAGTTCGGGAGGGGGGTTGACTGAAGCTTTCTTT
>TRBV5-8|TRBD1|TRBJ2-5|NA
CASSLGQGGSQETQYF
TGTGCCAGCAGCCTGGGACAGGGGGGCAGCCAAGAGACCCAGTACTTC
>TRBV28|TRBD1|TRBJ1-2|once
CASRTIKTGKNGYTF
TGTGCCAGCAGAACCATTAAGACAGGGAAAAATGGCTACACCTTC
>TRBV5-6|TRBD2|TRBJ2-3|NA
CASSLMAGDTDTQYF
TGTGCCAGCAGCTTGATGGCGGGAGACACAGATACGCAGTATTTT
>TRBV29-1|NA|TRBJ1-1|NA
CSVEGGRGGEDTEAFF
TGCAGCGTTGAAGGGGGCCGGGGGGGCGAGGACACTGAAGCTTTCTTT